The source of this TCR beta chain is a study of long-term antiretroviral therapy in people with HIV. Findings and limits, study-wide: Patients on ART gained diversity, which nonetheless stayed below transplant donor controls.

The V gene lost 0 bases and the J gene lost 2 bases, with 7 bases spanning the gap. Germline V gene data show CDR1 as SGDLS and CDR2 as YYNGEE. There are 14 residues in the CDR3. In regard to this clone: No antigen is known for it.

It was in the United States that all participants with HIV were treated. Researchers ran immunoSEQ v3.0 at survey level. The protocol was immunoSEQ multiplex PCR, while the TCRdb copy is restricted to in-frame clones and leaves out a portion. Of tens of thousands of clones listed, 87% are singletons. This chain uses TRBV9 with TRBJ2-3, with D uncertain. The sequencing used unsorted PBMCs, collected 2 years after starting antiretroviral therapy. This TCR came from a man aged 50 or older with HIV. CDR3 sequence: CASSVESPTDTQYF. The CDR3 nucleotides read TGTGCCAGCAGCGTAGAGAGCCCCACAGATACGCAGTATTTT.